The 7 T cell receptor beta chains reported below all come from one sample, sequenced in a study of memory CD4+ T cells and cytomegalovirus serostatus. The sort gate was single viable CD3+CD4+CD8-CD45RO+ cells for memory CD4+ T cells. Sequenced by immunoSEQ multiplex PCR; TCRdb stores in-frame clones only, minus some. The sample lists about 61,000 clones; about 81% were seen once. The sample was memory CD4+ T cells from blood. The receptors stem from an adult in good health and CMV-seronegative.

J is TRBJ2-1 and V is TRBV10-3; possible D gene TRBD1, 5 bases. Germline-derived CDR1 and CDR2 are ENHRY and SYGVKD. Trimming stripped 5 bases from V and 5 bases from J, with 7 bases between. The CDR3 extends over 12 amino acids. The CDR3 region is CAISQTDNEQFF. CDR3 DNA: TGTGCCATCAGTCAGACAGACAATGAGCAGTTCTTC.

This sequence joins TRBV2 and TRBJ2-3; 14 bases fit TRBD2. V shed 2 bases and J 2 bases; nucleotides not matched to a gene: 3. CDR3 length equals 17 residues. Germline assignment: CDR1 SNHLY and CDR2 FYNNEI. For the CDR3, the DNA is TGTGCCAGCAGTGAACCGGGACTAGCGGGGGCCACAGATACGCAGTATTTT. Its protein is CASSEPGLAGATDTQYF.

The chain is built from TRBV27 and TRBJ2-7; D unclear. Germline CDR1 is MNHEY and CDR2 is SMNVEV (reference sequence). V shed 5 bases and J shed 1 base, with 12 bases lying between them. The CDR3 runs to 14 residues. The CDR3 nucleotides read TGTGCCAGCAGTCCCGACGTAGGGTCCTACGAGCAGTACTTC. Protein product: CASSPDVGSYEQYF.

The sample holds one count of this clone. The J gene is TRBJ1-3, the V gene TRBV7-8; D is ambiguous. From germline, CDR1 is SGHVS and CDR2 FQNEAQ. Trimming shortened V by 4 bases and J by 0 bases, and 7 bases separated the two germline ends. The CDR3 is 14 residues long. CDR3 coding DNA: TGTGCCAGCAGCTCCAGCAACTCTGGAAACACCATATATTTT. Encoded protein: CASSSSNSGNTIYF.

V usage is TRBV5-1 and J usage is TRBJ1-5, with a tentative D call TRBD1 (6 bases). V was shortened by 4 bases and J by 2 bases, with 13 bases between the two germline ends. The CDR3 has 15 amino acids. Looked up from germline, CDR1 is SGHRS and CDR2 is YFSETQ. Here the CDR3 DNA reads TGCGCCAGCAGCCCGGGGGCTAGTGGCAATCAGCCCCAGCATTTT. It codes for CASSPGASGNQPQHF.

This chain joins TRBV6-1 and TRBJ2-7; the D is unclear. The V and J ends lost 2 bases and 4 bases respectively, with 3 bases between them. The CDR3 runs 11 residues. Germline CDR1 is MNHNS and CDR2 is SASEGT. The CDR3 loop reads CASSESYEQYF. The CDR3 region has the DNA TGTGCCAGCAGTGAAAGTTACGAGCAGTACTTC.

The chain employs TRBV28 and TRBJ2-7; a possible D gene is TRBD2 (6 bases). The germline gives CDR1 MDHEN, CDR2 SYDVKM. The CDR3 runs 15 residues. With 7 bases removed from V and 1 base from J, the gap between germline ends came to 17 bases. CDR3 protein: CASTRGGIGSYEQYF. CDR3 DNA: TGTGCCAGCACTCGGGGCGGGATAGGGTCCTACGAGCAGTACTTC.